One sample yielded the 2 T cell receptor beta chains listed below, sequenced in a study of blood T cell repertoires in COVID-19. The method was immunoSEQ multiplex PCR; TCRdb's version includes in-frame clones alone and lacks a portion of them. This sample has 100,000 to 150,000 clones, with around 81% found just once. Material: peripheral blood. These receptors were obtained from a woman aged 45-65 years with acute or convalescent COVID-19.

In this sample, this clone turned up once. V is TRBV27 and J is TRBJ2-7; a possible D gene is TRBD2 (5 bases). Germline CDR1 is MNHEY and CDR2 is SMNVEV (reference sequence). The CDR3 length is 13 residues. V was cut by 6 bases and J by 6 bases, with 15 bases left in between. In nucleotides, the CDR3 is TGTGCCAGCAGCTGGGCACGGGGTGGCGAGCAGTACTTC. Its protein is CASSWARGGEQYF.

V is TRBV7-9 and J is TRBJ2-3; 10 positions match TRBD1. The CDR3 length is 16 residues. Germline loops: CDR1 SEHNR, CDR2 FQNEAQ (reference sequence). V lost 3 bases to trimming and J lost 4 bases; unmatched junction nucleotides: 7. CDR3 loop: CASSFSDRGFSDTQYF. Here the CDR3 DNA reads TGTGCCAGCAGCTTCTCGGACAGGGGGTTTTCAGATACGCAGTATTTT.